The entry below gives a single T cell receptor (beta chain) sequence along with its context. Its target is not known. An end of the junction differs from the germline gene, which may be a read error. These data originate in a study of cytomegalovirus exposure and HLA in healthy donors. Study-level findings and limits: Cytomegalovirus association was listed for 150 to 200 TCR beta chains.

Profiling relied on immunoSEQ multiplex PCR, and the TCRdb table lists in-frame clones only, not all of them. The sample lists some 120,000 clones, around 94% occurring once. Looked up from germline, CDR1 is SSHAT and CDR2 is FNYEAQ (reference sequence). The CDR3 runs to 14 residues. The source material was PBMCs. The chain combines TRBV7-7 with TRBJ2-5; 8 nucleotides line up with TRBD2. This TCR was sampled from a woman between 18 and 30 years old in good health and CMV-seronegative. The CDR3 bases are TGTGCTAGCAGCCCAAGCGGGGGCGCGGGGACCCAGTACTTC. Translation: CASSPSGGAGTQYF.